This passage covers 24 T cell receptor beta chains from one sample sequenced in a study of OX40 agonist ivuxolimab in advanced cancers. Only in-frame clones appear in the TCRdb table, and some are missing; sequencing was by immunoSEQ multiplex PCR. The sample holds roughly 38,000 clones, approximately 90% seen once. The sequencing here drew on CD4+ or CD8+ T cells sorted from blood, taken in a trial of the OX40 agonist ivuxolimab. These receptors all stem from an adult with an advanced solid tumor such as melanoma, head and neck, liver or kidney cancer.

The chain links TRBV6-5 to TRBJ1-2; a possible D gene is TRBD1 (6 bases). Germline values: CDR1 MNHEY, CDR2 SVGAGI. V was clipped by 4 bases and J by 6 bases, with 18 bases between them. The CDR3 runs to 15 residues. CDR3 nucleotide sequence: TGTGCCAGCAGTTCCGATACAGGGCCGGGGAATGGCTACACCTTC. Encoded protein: CASSSDTGPGNGYTF.

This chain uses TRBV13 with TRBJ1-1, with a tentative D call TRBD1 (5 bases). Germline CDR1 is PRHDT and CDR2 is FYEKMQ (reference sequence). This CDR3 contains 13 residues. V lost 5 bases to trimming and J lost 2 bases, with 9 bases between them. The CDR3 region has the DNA TGTGCCAGCAGCATTCAGGGAAACACTGAAGCTTTCTTT. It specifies CASSIQGNTEAFF.

The CDR3 DNA sequence: TGTGCCAGCCACGTACGGACAGGGGGCTATCAGCCCCAGCATTTT. This sequence encodes CASHVRTGGYQPQHF. The chain employs TRBV6-1 and TRBJ1-5; 11 bases agree with TRBD1. The CDR3 covers 15 residues. From germline, CDR1 is MNHNS and CDR2 SASEGT. Trimming cost V 8 bases and J 5 bases; bases outside gene matches: 8.

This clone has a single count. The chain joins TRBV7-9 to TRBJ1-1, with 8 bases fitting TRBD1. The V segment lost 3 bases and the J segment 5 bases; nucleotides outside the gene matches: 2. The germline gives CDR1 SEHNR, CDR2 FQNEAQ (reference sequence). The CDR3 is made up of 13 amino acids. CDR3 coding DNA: TGTGCCAGCAGCTTCGGACAGGGAACTGAAGCTTTCTTT. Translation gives CASSFGQGTEAFF.

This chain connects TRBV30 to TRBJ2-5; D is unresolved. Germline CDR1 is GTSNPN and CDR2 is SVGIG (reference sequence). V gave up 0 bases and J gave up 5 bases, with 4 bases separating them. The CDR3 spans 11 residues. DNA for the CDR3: TGTGCCTGGAGTGTAACGGAGACCCAGTACTTC. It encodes CAWSVTETQYF.

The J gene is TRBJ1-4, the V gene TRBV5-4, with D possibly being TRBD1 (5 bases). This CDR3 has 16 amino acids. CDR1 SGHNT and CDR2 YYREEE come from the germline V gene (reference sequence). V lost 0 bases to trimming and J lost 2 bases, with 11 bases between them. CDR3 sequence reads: CASSLGREITNEKLFF. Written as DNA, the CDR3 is TGTGCCAGCAGCTTGGGCAGGGAAATTACTAATGAAAAACTGTTTTTT.

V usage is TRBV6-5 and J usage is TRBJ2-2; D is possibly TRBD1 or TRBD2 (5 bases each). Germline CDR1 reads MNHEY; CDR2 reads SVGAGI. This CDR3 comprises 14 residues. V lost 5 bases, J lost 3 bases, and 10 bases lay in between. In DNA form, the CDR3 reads TGTGCCAGCAGTGAGAGGGGTGACACCGGGGAGCTGTTTTTT. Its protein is CASSERGDTGELFF.

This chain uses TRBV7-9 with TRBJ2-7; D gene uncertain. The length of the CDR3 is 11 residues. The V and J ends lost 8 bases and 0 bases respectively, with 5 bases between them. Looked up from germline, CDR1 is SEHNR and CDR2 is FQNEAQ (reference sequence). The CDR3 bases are TGTGCCAGCGTGGGCTCCTACGAGCAGTACTTC. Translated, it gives CASVGSYEQYF.

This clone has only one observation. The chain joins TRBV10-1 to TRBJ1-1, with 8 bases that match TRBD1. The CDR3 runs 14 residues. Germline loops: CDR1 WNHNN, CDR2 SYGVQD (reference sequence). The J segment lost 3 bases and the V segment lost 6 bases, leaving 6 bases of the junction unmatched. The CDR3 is CASRDRDEDTEAFF. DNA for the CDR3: TGCGCCAGCAGGGACAGGGATGAGGACACTGAAGCTTTCTTT.

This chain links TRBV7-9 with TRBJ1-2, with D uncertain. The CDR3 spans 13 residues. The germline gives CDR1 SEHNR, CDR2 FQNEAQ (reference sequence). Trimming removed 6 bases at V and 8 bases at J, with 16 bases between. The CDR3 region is CASSSITYHGYTF. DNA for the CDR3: TGTGCCAGCAGTTCTATCACCTACCACGGCTACACCTTC. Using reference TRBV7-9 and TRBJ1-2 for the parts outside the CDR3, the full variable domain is DTGVSQNPRHKITKRGQNVTFRCDPISEHNRLYWYRQTLGQGPEFLTYFQNEAQLEKSRLLSDRFSAERPKGSFSTLEIQRTEQGDSAMYLCASSSITYHGYTFGSGTRLTVV.

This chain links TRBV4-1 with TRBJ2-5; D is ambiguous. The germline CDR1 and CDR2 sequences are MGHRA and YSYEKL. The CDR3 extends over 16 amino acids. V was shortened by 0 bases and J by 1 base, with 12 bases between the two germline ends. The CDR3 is CASSQDRSPIQETQYF. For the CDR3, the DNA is TGCGCCAGCAGCCAAGATCGGTCCCCTATCCAAGAGACCCAGTACTTC.

The CDR3 loop is CASSAQGGSYNEQFF. CDR3 in DNA: TGTGCCAGCAGCGCCCAGGGGGGGTCCTACAATGAGCAGTTCTTC. This chain uses TRBV9 with TRBJ2-1, with D perhaps TRBD1 or TRBD2 (7 bases each). This CDR3 is built from 15 residues. Looked up from germline, CDR1 is SGDLS and CDR2 is YYNGEE. The V end lost 3 bases, the J end lost 1 base, and 11 bases lay between the germline ends.

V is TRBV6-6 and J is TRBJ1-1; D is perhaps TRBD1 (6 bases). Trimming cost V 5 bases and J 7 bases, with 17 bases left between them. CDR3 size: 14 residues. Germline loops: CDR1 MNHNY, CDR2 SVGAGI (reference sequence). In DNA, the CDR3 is TGTGCCAGCAGTACGGACAGCCTGTTCGATGAAGCTTTCTTT. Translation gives CASSTDSLFDEAFF.

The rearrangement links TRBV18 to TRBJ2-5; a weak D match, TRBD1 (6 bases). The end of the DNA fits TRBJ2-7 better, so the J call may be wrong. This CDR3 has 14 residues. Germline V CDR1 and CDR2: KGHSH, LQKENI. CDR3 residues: CASSPGAAFYEQYF. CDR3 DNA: TGTGCCAGCTCACCGGGGGCGGCCTTCTACGAGCAGTACTTC.

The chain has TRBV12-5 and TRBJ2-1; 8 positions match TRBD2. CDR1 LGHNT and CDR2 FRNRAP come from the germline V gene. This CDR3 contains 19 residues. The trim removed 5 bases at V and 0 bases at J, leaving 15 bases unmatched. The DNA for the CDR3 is TGTGCTAGTGGTGGGGGACTTTCGGATGGGACTAGCTCCTACAATGAGCAGTTCTTC. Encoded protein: CASGGGLSDGTSSYNEQFF. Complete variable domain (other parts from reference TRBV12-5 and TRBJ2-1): DARVTQTPRHKVTEMGQEVTMRCQPILGHNTVFWYRQTMMQGLELLAYFRNRAPLDDSGMPKDRFSAEMPDATLATLKIQPSEPRDSAVYFCASGGGLSDGTSSYNEQFFGPGTRLTVL.

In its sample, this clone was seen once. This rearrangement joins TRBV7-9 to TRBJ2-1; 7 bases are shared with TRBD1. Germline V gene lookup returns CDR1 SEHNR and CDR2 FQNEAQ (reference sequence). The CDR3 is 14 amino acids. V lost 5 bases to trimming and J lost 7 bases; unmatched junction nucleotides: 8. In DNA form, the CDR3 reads TGTGCCAGCAGCGACTCACAGGGGTTTAATGAGCAGTTCTTC. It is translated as CASSDSQGFNEQFF. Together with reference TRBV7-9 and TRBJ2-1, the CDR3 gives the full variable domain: DTGVSQNPRHKITKRGQNVTFRCDPISEHNRLYWYRQTLGQGPEFLTYFQNEAQLEKSRLLSDRFSAERPKGSFSTLEIQRTEQGDSAMYLCASSDSQGFNEQFFGPGTRLTVL.

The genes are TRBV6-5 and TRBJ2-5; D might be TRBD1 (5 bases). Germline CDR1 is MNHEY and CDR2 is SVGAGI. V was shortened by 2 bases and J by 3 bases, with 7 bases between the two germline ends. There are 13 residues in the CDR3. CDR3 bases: TGTGCCAGCAGTTACGGGGCAGAAGAGACCCAGTACTTC. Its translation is CASSYGAEETQYF.

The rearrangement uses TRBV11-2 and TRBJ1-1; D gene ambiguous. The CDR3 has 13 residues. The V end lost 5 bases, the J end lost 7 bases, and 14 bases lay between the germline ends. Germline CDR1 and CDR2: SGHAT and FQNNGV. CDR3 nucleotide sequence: TGTGCCAGCAGCGCAGGAGGTTTGGGTGAAGCTTTCTTT. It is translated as CASSAGGLGEAFF.

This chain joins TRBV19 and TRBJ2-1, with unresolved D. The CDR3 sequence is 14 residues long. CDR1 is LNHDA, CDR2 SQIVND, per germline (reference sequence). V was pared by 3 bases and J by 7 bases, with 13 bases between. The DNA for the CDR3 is TGTGCCAGTAGTATCCAGTCACCCGAAAATGAGCAGTTCTTC. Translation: CASSIQSPENEQFF.

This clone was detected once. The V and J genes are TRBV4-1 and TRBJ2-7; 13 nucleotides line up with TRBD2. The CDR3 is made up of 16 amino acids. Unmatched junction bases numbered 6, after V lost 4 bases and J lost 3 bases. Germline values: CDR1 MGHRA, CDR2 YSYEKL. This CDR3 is CASSPQTSGRDYEQYF. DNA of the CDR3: TGCGCCAGCAGCCCCCAAACTAGCGGGAGGGACTACGAGCAGTACTTC.

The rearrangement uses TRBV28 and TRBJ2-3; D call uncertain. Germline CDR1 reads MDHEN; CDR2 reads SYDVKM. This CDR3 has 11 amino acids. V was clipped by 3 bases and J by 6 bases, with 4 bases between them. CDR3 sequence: CASSFIDTQYF. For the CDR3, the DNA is TGTGCCAGCAGTTTTATTGATACGCAGTATTTT.

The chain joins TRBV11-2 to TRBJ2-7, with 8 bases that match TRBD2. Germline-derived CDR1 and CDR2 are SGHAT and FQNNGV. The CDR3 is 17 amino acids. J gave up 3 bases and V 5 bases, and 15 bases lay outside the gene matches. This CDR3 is CASSPPSGGRNLYEQYF. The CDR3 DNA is TGTGCCAGCAGCCCCCCGTCAGGCGGGAGGAACCTCTACGAGCAGTACTTC.

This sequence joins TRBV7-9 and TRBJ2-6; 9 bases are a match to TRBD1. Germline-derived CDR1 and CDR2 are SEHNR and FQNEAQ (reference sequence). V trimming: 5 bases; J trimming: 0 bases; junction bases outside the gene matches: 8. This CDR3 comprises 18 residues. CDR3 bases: TGTGCCAGCAGCCATCCGGGACAGGGACTCTCTGGGGCCAACGTCCTGACTTTC. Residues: CASSHPGQGLSGANVLTF.

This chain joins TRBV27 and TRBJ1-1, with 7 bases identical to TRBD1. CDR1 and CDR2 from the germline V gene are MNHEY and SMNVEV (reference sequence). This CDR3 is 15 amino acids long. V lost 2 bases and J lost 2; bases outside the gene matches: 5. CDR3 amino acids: CASSLATGSNTEAFF. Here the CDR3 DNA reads TGTGCCAGCAGTTTAGCGACAGGGAGTAACACTGAAGCTTTCTTT.